The 14 T cell receptor beta chains presented below share a single source sample, sequenced in a study of cytomegalovirus exposure and HLA in healthy donors. 13 Jbeta primers and 60 Vbeta primers were used for the PCR. Profiling relied on immunoSEQ multiplex PCR, and the TCRdb table lists in-frame clones only, not all of them. The table includes more than 85,000 clones, over 65% detected once. The sample taken for sequencing was PBMCs. All receptors come from a man under 40 in good health and CMV-seropositive.

V gene TRBV30 combines with J gene TRBJ2-7; 12 nucleotides match TRBD1. Germline CDR1 and CDR2: GTSNPN and SVGIG (reference sequence). The length of the CDR3 is 15 residues. The ends lost 8 bases at V and 2 bases at J; junction bases unmatched: 10. The CDR3 loop reads CAGTGGASPTYEQYF. CDR3 bases: TGTGCCGGGACAGGGGGCGCGTCCCCCACCTACGAGCAGTACTTC.

V is TRBV7-9 and J is TRBJ1-6, with D hard to call. V lost 2 bases to trimming and J lost 7 bases, with 15 bases between them. Germline values: CDR1 SEHNR, CDR2 FQNEAQ (reference sequence). This CDR3 comprises 16 residues. CDR3 amino acids: CASSLKVPSENSPLHF. Written as DNA, the CDR3 is TGTGCCAGCAGCTTAAAAGTACCCTCAGAAAATTCACCCCTCCACTTT.

This chain uses TRBV15 with TRBJ2-5; possible D gene TRBD2, 5 bases. Trimming cost V 4 bases and J 7 bases, with 13 bases left between them. CDR3 length: 13 amino acids. In germline, CDR1 is LNHNV, CDR2 YYDKDF (reference sequence). CDR3 in amino acids: CATSNAREGTQYF. The CDR3 bases are TGTGCCACCAGCAACGCCAGAGAGGGGACCCAGTACTTC.

V is TRBV7-9 and J is TRBJ2-1, with a tentative D call TRBD1 (6 bases). Trimming pared 4 bases from V and 9 bases from J, leaving 16 bases between. This CDR3 is built from 14 residues. Germline V gene data show CDR1 as SEHNR and CDR2 as FQNEAQ (reference sequence). CDR3 in DNA: TGTGCCAGCAGCTCCTACCCACAGGGCGCTGAGCAGTTCTTC. Its protein product is CASSSYPQGAEQFF.

This clone showed up just a few times. The V call is TRBV9, the J call TRBJ2-1; D may be TRBD2 (5 bases). Germline V lookup: CDR1 SGDLS, CDR2 YYNGEE. V shed 1 base and J shed 10 bases, with 9 bases lying between them. This CDR3 region has 12 residues. CDR3 protein: CASSVTRGEQFF. CDR3 sequence (DNA): TGTGCCAGCAGCGTAACCCGAGGGGAGCAGTTCTTC.

This clone was seen just once. The V gene is TRBV28, the J gene TRBJ2-5; weak D call: TRBD2 (5 bases). Germline CDR1 and CDR2: MDHEN and SYDVKM. CDR3 size: 13 residues. V shed 6 bases and J shed 5 bases, with 13 bases lying between them. CDR3 amino acids: CASSPTGMETQYF. CDR3 DNA sequence: TGTGCCAGCAGCCCCACGGGGATGGAGACCCAGTACTTC.

The chain combines TRBV11-2 with TRBJ2-7, with 12 bases lining up with TRBD1. Germline V gene lookup returns CDR1 SGHAT and CDR2 FQNNGV. J was trimmed by 0 bases and V by 3 bases; bases with no gene match: 6. This CDR3 comprises 17 residues. CDR3 in amino acids: CASSLPPGQGASYEQYF. Written as DNA, the CDR3 is TGTGCCAGCAGCTTGCCGCCGGGACAGGGGGCCTCCTACGAGCAGTACTTC.

The chain recombines TRBV4-3 with TRBJ2-2; a weak D match, TRBD1 (5 bases). This CDR3 has 15 residues. Germline V CDR1 and CDR2: LGHNA, YSLEER. The V and J ends lost 0 bases and 4 bases respectively, with 9 bases between them. The CDR3, as DNA: TGCGCCAGCAGCCAAGACCCAGGGCCCACCGGGGAGCTGTTTTTT. Translating it yields CASSQDPGPTGELFF.

This chain connects TRBV30 to TRBJ1-1; D possibly corresponds to TRBD1 (6 bases). The CDR3 length is 12 residues. Germline CDR1 is GTSNPN and CDR2 is SVGIG (reference sequence). Trimming shortened V by 4 bases and J by 5 bases, and 11 bases separated the two germline ends. The CDR3 protein is CAWTGVRTEAFF. CDR3 in DNA: TGTGCCTGGACAGGGGTGAGGACTGAAGCTTTCTTT. Filled out from reference TRBV30 and TRBJ1-1, the complete variable domain reads SQTIHQWPATLVQPVGSPLSLECTVEGTSNPNLYWYRQAAGRGLQLLFYSVGIGQISSEVPQNLSASRPQDRQFILSSKKLLLSDSGFYLCAWTGVRTEAFFGQGTRLTVV.

The V gene is TRBV4-2, the J gene TRBJ2-7; 9 bases match TRBD2. The CDR3 loop spans 16 amino acids. In germline, CDR1 is LGHNA, CDR2 YNFKEQ. With V trimmed by 4 bases and J by 2 bases, 9 bases remained unmatched. CDR3 residues: CASSPPGLANPYEQYF. CDR3 in DNA: TGTGCCAGCAGCCCCCCCGGACTAGCGAATCCCTACGAGCAGTACTTC.

The rearrangement joins TRBV4-3 to TRBJ2-7; the match to TRBD2 covers 7 bases. The CDR3 loop spans 15 amino acids. CDR1 and CDR2 from the germline V gene are LGHNA and YSLEER. The ends lost 4 bases at V and 4 bases at J; junction bases unmatched: 10. CDR3 DNA sequence: TGCGCCAGCAGCCGGGATGCCGGGAGGCCATACGAGCAGTACTTC. This gives the protein CASSRDAGRPYEQYF.

The chain is built from TRBV19 and TRBJ1-2; D remains unclear. Germline CDR1 is LNHDA and CDR2 is SQIVND (reference sequence). The CDR3 is 10 residues long. V was trimmed by 7 bases and J by 8 bases, leaving 8 bases between them. CDR3 protein: CASKGSGYTF. Here the CDR3 DNA reads TGTGCCAGTAAAGGGAGCGGCTACACCTTC.

V gene TRBV19 combines with J gene TRBJ1-6; tentatively, D is TRBD1 (5 bases). This CDR3 is 11 amino acids long. Germline loops: CDR1 LNHDA, CDR2 SQIVND (reference sequence). The CDR3 nucleotides read TGTTCGGGCAGGGAACGATCACCCCTCCACTTT. This encodes CSGRERSPLHF.

The V and J genes are TRBV7-2 and TRBJ2-7; TRBD1 matches 9 bases. V gave up 4 bases and J gave up 10 bases; unmatched junction bases: 5. This CDR3 is built from 12 residues. The germline V gene encodes CDR1 SGHTA and CDR2 FQGNSA. The CDR3 region is CASSSNRGRQYF. For the CDR3, the DNA is TGTGCCAGCAGCTCTAACAGGGGGCGCCAGTACTTC. Full variable domain (missing parts from reference TRBV7-2 and TRBJ2-7): GAGVSQSPSNKVTEKGKDVELRCDPISGHTALYWYRQSLGQGLEFLIYFQGNSAPDKSGLPSDRFSAERTGGSVSTLTIQRTQQEDSAVYLCASSSNRGRQYFGPGTRLTVT.